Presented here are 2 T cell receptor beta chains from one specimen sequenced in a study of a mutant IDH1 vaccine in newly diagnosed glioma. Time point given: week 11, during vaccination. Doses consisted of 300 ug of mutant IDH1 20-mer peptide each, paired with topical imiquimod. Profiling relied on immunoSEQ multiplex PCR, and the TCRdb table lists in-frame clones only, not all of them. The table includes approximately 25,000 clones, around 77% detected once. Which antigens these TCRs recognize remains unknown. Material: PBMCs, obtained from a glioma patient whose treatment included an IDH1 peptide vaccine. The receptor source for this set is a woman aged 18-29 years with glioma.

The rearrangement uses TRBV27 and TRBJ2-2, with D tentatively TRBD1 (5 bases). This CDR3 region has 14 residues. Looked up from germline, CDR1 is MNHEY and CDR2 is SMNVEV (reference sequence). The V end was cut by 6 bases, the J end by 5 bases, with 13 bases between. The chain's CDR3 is CASSQNSGTGELFF. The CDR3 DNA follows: TGTGCCAGCAGCCAGAATTCAGGGACCGGGGAGCTGTTTTTT.

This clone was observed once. The chain's CDR3 is CASNLTGTGDLQLFF. In DNA, the CDR3 is TGTGCCAGCAATTTGACCGGGACAGGGGATCTCCAACTGTTTTTT. The chain links TRBV6-5 to TRBJ1-4, with 10 bases identical to TRBD1. The V gene end was trimmed by 7 bases and the J gene end by 12 bases; junction bases not matched to a gene: 14. The CDR3 covers 15 residues. Germline CDR1 and CDR2: MNHEY and SVGAGI.